This record looks at one T cell receptor (beta chain) sequence and its context. In the original analysis: Amplification from reference gene primers served as the basis for estimated nucleated cell counts. Here immunoSEQ multiplex PCR was the method, and the copy in TCRdb shows in-frame clones only, minus some. For V, J and clone size, that table is used; D and trimming come from the DNA. The table has about 75,000 clones, under 90% seen once. This specimen belongs to a study of blood T cell repertoires in COVID-19. Across the whole study: Samples representing acute and convalescent COVID-19 were sourced from the United States, Italy and Spain. The analysed material was cDNA or gDNA that came from T cells, B-cell-depleted T cells, or PBMCs.

Sequencing used peripheral blood. This sequence originates from a human donor in a cohort sampled during active COVID-19.

The CDR3 DNA reads TGCGCCAGCAGCCAGGGGGCGGGTCTTTTTGGGGAGCAGTACTTC. Its translation is CASSQGAGLFGEQYF. The rearrangement joins TRBV4-3 to TRBJ2-7, with D possibly TRBD1 on 6 matching bases. The CDR3 spans 15 residues. In germline, CDR1 is LGHNA, CDR2 YSLEER. V was clipped by 3 bases and J by 7 bases, with 19 bases between them.